Listed below are T cell receptor beta chains from one sample, sequenced in a study of regulatory T cells in long-lasting Graves disease. TCRdb used MiXCR to reprocess the multiplex PCR reads, holding one entry per CDR3 protein. The sample has about 210,000 distinct CDR3 sequences, around 20% seen once. These same data were also listed under a study on T cells in Graves' hyperthyroidism and ophthalmopathy.

The sequencing used peripheral blood mononuclear cells (PBMCs), collected at new diagnosis, from a patient treated with antithyroid drugs. The receptors come from a woman in her 30s with Graves disease. Each CDR3 is given with its conserved first and last residue. A D gene is named only where the DNA matches it firmly. Expanded clones get a size class; other rows say once, few or many, or leave the size out.

clone_size,d_call,cdr3_length,v_call,j_call,cdr3_nt,cdr3_aa
many,TRBD2,17,TRBV3-1,TRBJ2-5,TGTGCCAGCAGCCAGGGAACTTTAGCGGGATGGGCAGAGACCCAGTACTTC,CASSQGTLAGWAETQYF
few,TRBD1,15,TRBV6-5,TRBJ1-2,TGTGCCAGCAGTTACGGAGGGACAGGGTCGCATGGCTACACCTTC,CASSYGGTGSHGYTF
once,NA,19,TRBV11-2,TRBJ2-1,TGTGCCAGCAGGGCCCCGGGACTGGCCCGATTGAGCTCCTACAATGAGCAGTTCTTC,CASRAPGLARLSSYNEQFF
many,NA,12,TRBV19,TRBJ1-2,TGTGCCAGTACCACCGGCCGGTCGGGCTACACCTTC,CASTTGRSGYTF
many,NA,8,TRBV27,TRBJ2-7,TGTGCCAGCCGCCTGATTCGGTTC,CASRLIRF
many,NA,15,TRBV19,TRBJ1-5,TGTGCCAGTAGTTCGTCCTCAGGGAGCAATCAGCCCCAGCATTTT,CASSSSSGSNQPQHF
many,NA,14,TRBV24-1,TRBJ2-1,TGTGCCACCAGTGAGAGTCCCCTATACAATGAGCAGTTCTTC,CATSESPLYNEQFF
NA,NA,19,TRBV7-2,TRBJ1-3,TGTGCCAGCAGCCGAGCCCAAACAGGGCCCGGCTTCTCTGGAAACACCATATATTTT,CASSRAQTGPGFSGNTIYF
NA,NA,16,TRBV7-9,TRBJ1-6,TGTGCCAGCGGCTTAGGTGGAGGGAGGTCCAATTCACCCCTCCACTTT,CASGLGGGRSNSPLHF
NA,TRBD1,18,TRBV28,TRBJ2-2,TGTGCCAGCACCCTAAAGTTGGGACAGGTCCTGCGCACCGGGGAGCTGTTTTTT,CASTLKLGQVLRTGELFF
many,TRBD1,16,TRBV6-4,TRBJ2-1,TGTGCCAGCAGTTGGGGACAGGGGGCCCTGGGCGGTGAGCAGTTCTTC,CASSWGQGALGGEQFF
many,NA,16,TRBV6-2/TRBV6-3,TRBJ2-4,TGTGCCAGCAGTACCGCTAGTTTTAGGGCCAAAAACATTCAGTACTTC,CASSTASFRAKNIQYF
NA,NA,13,TRBV11-3,TRBJ2-5,TGTGCCAGCAAAGGAAGGGGGACGGAGACCCAGTACTTC,CASKGRGTETQYF
NA,NA,13,TRBV6-1,TRBJ2-7,TGTGCCAGCAGCGTAGGGGCCAGGTACGAGCAGTACTTC,CASSVGARYEQYF
many,TRBD1,13,TRBV7-9,TRBJ1-1,TGTGCCAGCAGCAGAGGGACAGATTTTGAAGCTTTCTTT,CASSRGTDFEAFF
many,NA,14,TRBV30,TRBJ1-2,TGTGCCTGGAGTGTAATGGGAGGAGACTATGGCTACACCTTC,CAWSVMGGDYGYTF
many,NA,14,TRBV28,TRBJ2-3,TGTGCCAGCAGCGTCAGACGGCTGATAGAGGCGCAGTATTTT,CASSVRRLIEAQYF
many,NA,15,TRBV30,TRBJ1-3,TGTGCCTGGAGTGTTGGCGGGGGCTCTGGAAACACCATATATTTT,CAWSVGGGSGNTIYF
NA,NA,17,TRBV4-2,TRBJ2-6,TGTGCCAGCAGCCAAGATAAGGGTACCTCTGGGGCCAACGTCCTGACTTTC,CASSQDKGTSGANVLTF
NA,NA,18,TRBV5-4,TRBJ2-1,TGTGCCAGCAGTCAGGGGGGCCTTAGCAGGGGGGCTTCGAATGAGCAGTTCTTC,CASSQGGLSRGASNEQFF
many,NA,15,TRBV6-5,TRBJ2-4,TGTGCCAGCAGTTACCACCAGGGGGCCAAAAACATTCAGTACTTC,CASSYHQGAKNIQYF
many,NA,14,TRBV5-1,TRBJ2-7,TGCGCCAGCAGCGCGTCTAGCGAGTACTACGAGCAGTACTTC,CASSASSEYYEQYF
many,NA,14,TRBV7-9,TRBJ1-6,TGTGCCAGCAGCTCGGCTGGACTGAATTCACCCCTCCACTTT,CASSSAGLNSPLHF
NA,NA,15,TRBV6-1,TRBJ2-3,TGTGCCAGCAGTGAAGATGGGGGGCCAGGAGATACGCAGTATTTT,CASSEDGGPGDTQYF
NA,TRBD2,15,TRBV20-1,TRBJ2-3,TGCAGTGCCCCGGGGGCGGGAGGGCCCACAGATACGCAGTATTTT,CSAPGAGGPTDTQYF
NA,NA,15,TRBV28,TRBJ1-2,TGTGCCAGTTTCAAAAAGGGGAGTGCGAACTATGGCTACACCTTC,CASFKKGSANYGYTF
many,NA,13,TRBV28,TRBJ1-1,TGTGCCAGCAGCCCCGACGGGGAGACTGAAGCTTTCTTT,CASSPDGETEAFF
many,TRBD1,14,TRBV28,TRBJ2-7,TGTGCCAGCAGTATGACAGGGGCAGCCTACGAGCAGTACTTC,CASSMTGAAYEQYF
many,NA,13,TRBV6-2/TRBV6-3,TRBJ2-7,TGTGCCAGCAGTTATACTAGCTCGTACGAGCAGTACTTC,CASSYTSSYEQYF
NA,NA,15,TRBV10-2,TRBJ2-2,TGCGCCACCATACTGCGGGGATCGGACACCGGGGAGCTGTTTTTT,CATILRGSDTGELFF
many,TRBD2,19,TRBV12-3/TRBV12-4,TRBJ2-3,TGTGCCAGCAGTCCCGGGACTAGCGGGAGGGTAGAACCTCGGGATACGCAGTATTTT,CASSPGTSGRVEPRDTQYF
few,NA,15,TRBV7-8,TRBJ1-1,TGTGCCAGCAGCTTAGCAGTGCACCCGAACACTGAAGCTTTCTTT,CASSLAVHPNTEAFF
NA,TRBD2,16,TRBV20-1,TRBJ2-3,TGCAGTGCTAAGGGACTAGCGGGGGCTAGCACAGATACGCAGTATTTT,CSAKGLAGASTDTQYF
many,NA,18,TRBV7-2,TRBJ2-1,TGTGCCAGCAGCTACCAGCCCTTTAGGGGAGCGGGCTACAATGAGCAGTTCTTC,CASSYQPFRGAGYNEQFF
many,TRBD2,18,TRBV14,TRBJ2-4,TGTGCCAGCAGCCAAGCACCGGGACTAGCGGGGGGGAAAAACATTCAGTACTTC,CASSQAPGLAGGKNIQYF
many,NA,12,TRBV7-2,TRBJ2-5,TGTGCCAGCAGCTGGCCCAGGGAGACCCAGTACTTC,CASSWPRETQYF
few,NA,18,TRBV4-1,TRBJ1-4,TGCGCCAGCAGCCGCCTTCCTGGGGACACATCAACTAATGAAAAACTGTTTTTT,CASSRLPGDTSTNEKLFF
NA,TRBD1,15,TRBV7-2,TRBJ2-1,TGTGCCAGCAGCCGGGACAGCCTCCCCTACAATGAGCAGTTCTTC,CASSRDSLPYNEQFF
NA,TRBD1,16,TRBV18,TRBJ1-2,TGTGCCAGCTCACCCGGGACAGGGGAGGTTGGCTATGGCTACACCTTC,CASSPGTGEVGYGYTF
NA,NA,13,TRBV7-9,TRBJ1-1,TGTGCCAGCAGAGATCAGGGTTTCCCTGAAGCTTTCTTT,CASRDQGFPEAFF
many,TRBD2,14,TRBV20-1,TRBJ2-7,TGCAGTGCTAGAGCGCTAGCGGGAGGGATCGAGCAGTACTTC,CSARALAGGIEQYF
few,NA,14,TRBV12-3/TRBV12-4,TRBJ1-1,TGTGCCAGCAGGGATCAGGGGACGGACACTGAAGCTTTCTTT,CASRDQGTDTEAFF
many,NA,13,TRBV2,TRBJ1-2,TGTGCCAGCAGTGAAGCGACAGCCTATGGCTACACCTTC,CASSEATAYGYTF
many,NA,12,TRBV7-9,TRBJ2-7,TGTGCCAGCAGCTGGCGGGGTAGCGAGCAGTACTTC,CASSWRGSEQYF
many,NA,13,TRBV29-1,TRBJ2-1,TGCAGCGTTGGGCAGTATGATATCGATGAGCAGTTCTTC,CSVGQYDIDEQFF
many,TRBD2,15,TRBV11-1,TRBJ2-1,TGTGCCAGCAGCTTTAGCGGGAGGGTTTACAATGAGCAGTTCTTC,CASSFSGRVYNEQFF
NA,TRBD1,16,TRBV25-1,TRBJ2-7,TGTGCCAGCAGTGAATGGACCGGGACAGGGAGCTACGAGCAGTACTTC,CASSEWTGTGSYEQYF
many,NA,15,TRBV6-1,TRBJ1-5,TGTGCCAGCAGTGAAACAGGCTTAGGGGATCAGCCCCAGCATTTT,CASSETGLGDQPQHF
NA,NA,13,TRBV5-1,TRBJ2-3,TGCGCCAGCAGTCCAGGGATCACAGATACGCAGTATTTT,CASSPGITDTQYF
many,TRBD1,15,TRBV20-1,TRBJ1-6,TGCAGTGCTAATGTCGGACAGGGCGTAGATTCACCCCTCCACTTT,CSANVGQGVDSPLHF
NA,TRBD1,14,TRBV20-1,TRBJ2-5,TGCAGTGCTAGAGATCTAAAGGGGGCAGAGACCCAGTACTTC,CSARDLKGAETQYF
many,TRBD1,15,TRBV18,TRBJ1-1,TGTGCCAGCTCACCATCAGGGGGGCGCGCCACTGAAGCTTTCTTT,CASSPSGGRATEAFF
NA,NA,16,TRBV4-1,TRBJ2-3,TGCGCCAGCAGCCAAGAGGAACGGATGACAGGCGATACGCAGTATTTT,CASSQEERMTGDTQYF
many,NA,14,TRBV2,TRBJ1-1,TGTGCCAGCAGTGTCAAGGGATTGAACACTGAAGCTTTCTTT,CASSVKGLNTEAFF
many,TRBD1,15,TRBV6-2/TRBV6-3,TRBJ2-1,TGTGCCAGCACCTCAGGGGGGACAGGGGGTAATGAGCAGTTCTTC,CASTSGGTGGNEQFF
many,TRBD1,13,TRBV28,TRBJ1-5,TGTGCCAGCAACGACAGGGGTCCTCAGCCCCAGCATTTT,CASNDRGPQPQHF
many,TRBD1,14,TRBV29-1,TRBJ1-4,TGCAGCGTACAAAGGGGGACAGATAATGAAAAACTGTTTTTT,CSVQRGTDNEKLFF
many,NA,16,TRBV5-1,TRBJ2-2,TGCGCCAGCAGCTTGGGCGGGACTGGGCCCACCGGGGAGCTGTTTTTT,CASSLGGTGPTGELFF
many,NA,14,TRBV6-1,TRBJ1-1,TGTGCCAGCAGTCCCCTCCCAAGCGCGTCTGAAGCTTTCTTT,CASSPLPSASEAFF